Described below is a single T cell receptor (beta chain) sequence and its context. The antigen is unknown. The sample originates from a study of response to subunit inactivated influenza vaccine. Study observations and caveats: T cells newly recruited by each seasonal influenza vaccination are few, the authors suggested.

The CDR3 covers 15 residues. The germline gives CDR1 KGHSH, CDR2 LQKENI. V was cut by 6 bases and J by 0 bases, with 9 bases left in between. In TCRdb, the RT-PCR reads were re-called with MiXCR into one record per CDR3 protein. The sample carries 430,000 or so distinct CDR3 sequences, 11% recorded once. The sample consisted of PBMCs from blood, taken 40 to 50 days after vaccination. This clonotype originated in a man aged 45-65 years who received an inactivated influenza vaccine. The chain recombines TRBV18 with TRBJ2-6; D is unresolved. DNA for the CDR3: TGTGCCAGCTCCCCGCCACGCTCTGGGGCCAACGTCCTGACTTTC. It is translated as CASSPPRSGANVLTF. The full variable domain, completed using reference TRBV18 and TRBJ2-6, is NAGVMQNPRHLVRRRGQEARLRCSPMKGHSHVYWYRQLPEEGLKFMVYLQKENIIDESGMPKERFSAEFPKEGPSILRIQQVVRGDSAAYFCASSPPRSGANVLTFGAGSRLTVL.